This T cell receptor beta chain was observed in a study of blood T cell repertoires in COVID-19. Study at large: Acute and convalescent COVID-19 samples came from the United States, Italy and Spain. PBMCs, B-cell-depleted T cells, or T cells provided the cDNA or gDNA that made up the material.

The CDR3 loop spans 16 amino acids. J gave up 0 bases and V 3 bases, and 5 bases lay outside the gene matches. Germline V gene data show CDR1 as SEHNR and CDR2 as FQNEAQ (reference sequence). In the authors' methods: Amplification with reference gene primers provided the estimates of nucleated cell counts. Only in-frame clones appear in the TCRdb table, and some are missing; sequencing was by immunoSEQ multiplex PCR. The DNA was the basis for D and trimming; V, J and clone size are from that table. The data contain 200,000 to 300,000 clones, nearly 85% of them singletons. Sample: peripheral blood. This receptor was taken from a human donor in a cohort sampled during active COVID-19. This rearrangement joins TRBV7-9 to TRBJ1-3; 7 bases align to TRBD1. The CDR3 DNA reads TGTGCCAGCAGCTTGGGACAGCCGAACTCTGGAAACACCATATATTTT. Amino acid sequence: CASSLGQPNSGNTIYF.